These T cell receptor beta chains were read from a single sample in a study of PD-1 blockade in classical Hodgkin lymphoma. Here immunoSEQ multiplex PCR was the method, and the copy in TCRdb shows in-frame clones only, minus some. The repertoire includes 150,000 or so clones, about 81% of them detected once, and about 9.3% sits in the top ten. The material sequenced was peripheral blood mononuclear cells (PBMCs), taken before the second cycle of nivolumab. Receptor source: a human donor with classical Hodgkin lymphoma. Both conserved end residues are part of each CDR3. D genes are given only for firm matches. Size tells how often a clone was seen (once, few, many) or the class of an expanded clone, and some rows leave it out.

j_gene: TRBJ2-5
len: 15
v_gene: TRBV5-1
d_gene: -
abundance: -
CDR3nt: TGCGCCAGCAGCTACGGACAGCCGGGGGGAGAGACCCAGTACTTC
CDR3aa: CASSYGQPGGETQYF

j_gene: TRBJ2-5
len: 17
v_gene: TRBV5-6
d_gene: TRBD2
abundance: -
CDR3nt: TGTGCCAGCAGCATTCGTTCGACTAGCGGGATAAGGGAGACCCAGTACTTC
CDR3aa: CASSIRSTSGIRETQYF

j_gene: TRBJ1-2
len: 12
v_gene: TRBV28
d_gene: -
abundance: few
CDR3nt: TGTGCCAGCAGACCCCCCAGCTATGGCTACACCTTC
CDR3aa: CASRPPSYGYTF

j_gene: TRBJ2-5
len: 12
v_gene: TRBV6-6
d_gene: -
abundance: -
CDR3nt: TGTGCCAGCAGTCTAGGTGGGTCGACCCAGTACTTC
CDR3aa: CASSLGGSTQYF

j_gene: TRBJ1-1
len: 14
v_gene: TRBV18
d_gene: TRBD1
abundance: -
CDR3nt: TGTGCCAGCTCACCGACAGGGGCGTACACTGAAGCTTTCTTT
CDR3aa: CASSPTGAYTEAFF

j_gene: TRBJ1-4
len: 15
v_gene: TRBV5-4
d_gene: TRBD1
abundance: -
CDR3nt: TGTGCCAGCAGCTCCCAGGACAGGGGTGATGAAAAACTGTTTTTT
CDR3aa: CASSSQDRGDEKLFF

j_gene: TRBJ2-3
len: 16
v_gene: TRBV10-3
d_gene: -
abundance: -
CDR3nt: TGTGCCATCAGGCCAGATCCGGGCATTCGAACAGATACGCAGTATTTT
CDR3aa: CAIRPDPGIRTDTQYF

j_gene: TRBJ2-3
len: 13
v_gene: TRBV12-5
d_gene: -
abundance: -
CDR3nt: TGTGCTAGTGCAACGGGGAGCACAGATACGCAGTATTTT
CDR3aa: CASATGSTDTQYF

j_gene: TRBJ2-7
len: 14
v_gene: TRBV5-1
d_gene: TRBD1
abundance: -
CDR3nt: TGCGCCAGCAGCCCCGGGACAGGGACGTACGAGCAGTACTTC
CDR3aa: CASSPGTGTYEQYF

j_gene: TRBJ2-7
len: 14
v_gene: TRBV27
d_gene: -
abundance: -
CDR3nt: TGTGCCAGCAGTGAGGGGACATCTGGCCGCGAGCAGTACTTC
CDR3aa: CASSEGTSGREQYF

j_gene: TRBJ2-1
len: 17
v_gene: TRBV29-1
d_gene: TRBD2
abundance: -
CDR3nt: TGCAGCGTTCATCCCCCGGGACTAGCGGGCCTTTACAATGAGCAGTTCTTC
CDR3aa: CSVHPPGLAGLYNEQFF

j_gene: TRBJ2-3
len: 13
v_gene: TRBV21-1
d_gene: -
abundance: -
CDR3nt: TGTGCCAGCAGTGAGGGGAGCACAGATACGCAGTATTTT
CDR3aa: CASSEGSTDTQYF

j_gene: TRBJ2-5
len: 16
v_gene: TRBV7-9
d_gene: -
abundance: -
CDR3nt: TGTGCCAGCAGCTTCGGGATGGGACTCGGAAAGCGGACCCAGTACTTC
CDR3aa: CASSFGMGLGKRTQYF

j_gene: TRBJ1-2
len: 15
v_gene: TRBV5-4
d_gene: -
abundance: -
CDR3nt: TGTGCCAGCAGCTTGGCTTCGATTGGCTGGTATGGCTACACCTTC
CDR3aa: CASSLASIGWYGYTF

j_gene: TRBJ1-1
len: 14
v_gene: TRBV11-1
d_gene: -
abundance: -
CDR3nt: TGTGCCAGCAGCTTACTCTATATGAACACTGAAGCTTTCTTT
CDR3aa: CASSLLYMNTEAFF

j_gene: TRBJ2-7
len: 14
v_gene: TRBV7-6
d_gene: TRBD2
abundance: -
CDR3nt: TGTGCCAGCAGCCGACTAGCGGGAGGCGGCGAGCAGTACTTC
CDR3aa: CASSRLAGGGEQYF

j_gene: TRBJ2-3
len: 14
v_gene: TRBV6-6
d_gene: -
abundance: -
CDR3nt: TGTGCCAGCAGTTATAAGTCACCCACAGATACGCAGTATTTT
CDR3aa: CASSYKSPTDTQYF

j_gene: TRBJ1-2
len: 14
v_gene: TRBV5-4
d_gene: -
abundance: -
CDR3nt: TGTGCCAGCAGCTTACCGGGAGCGAACTATGGCTACACCTTC
CDR3aa: CASSLPGANYGYTF

j_gene: TRBJ2-5
len: 15
v_gene: TRBV5-4
d_gene: TRBD2
abundance: -
CDR3nt: TGTGCCAGCAGCCCGGATAGCGGGAGGGGAGAGACCCAGTACTTC
CDR3aa: CASSPDSGRGETQYF

j_gene: TRBJ1-4
len: 18
v_gene: TRBV5-8
d_gene: -
abundance: -
CDR3nt: TGTGCCAGCAGCTTGTTCACAGGGTGGCCGGCAACTAATGAAAAACTGTTTTTT
CDR3aa: CASSLFTGWPATNEKLFF

j_gene: TRBJ2-5
len: 15
v_gene: TRBV6-5
d_gene: -
abundance: -
CDR3nt: TGTGCCAGCAGTTACCAAGGGGTCTTCGCACAGACCCAGTACTTC
CDR3aa: CASSYQGVFAQTQYF